These T cell receptor beta chains were read from a single sample in a study of cytomegalovirus exposure and HLA in healthy donors. Measured with immunoSEQ multiplex PCR; TCRdb has only the in-frame clones, and not every one. This sample yields 100,000 to 150,000 clones, of which 65% to 80% are seen a single time; approximately 1.5% belongs to the top ten. The sample comprised PBMCs. The receptors were gathered from a woman in her late teens or twenties in good health and CMV-seronegative. CDR3s include the opening cysteine and the closing phenylalanine or tryptophan. D genes are given only for firm matches. Only some rows state a clone size, as once, few, many or a class for expanded clones.

j_call,clone_size,v_call,d_call,cdr3_nt,cdr3_aa
TRBJ1-5,NA,TRBV6-4,TRBD1,TGTGCCAGCAGGGCGACAGGGAATAGCAATCAGCCCCAGCATTTT,CASRATGNSNQPQHF
TRBJ1-1,NA,TRBV6-6,NA,TGTGCCAGCAGTTCCGGAGCGTACAGGGCAGTCGAAGCTTTCTTT,CASSSGAYRAVEAFF
TRBJ2-1,NA,TRBV5-1,NA,TGCGCCAGCAGCTTTAATGGGCTAGCGAAGAGCTCCTACAATGAGCAGTTCTTC,CASSFNGLAKSSYNEQFF
TRBJ1-5,NA,TRBV11-2,TRBD1,TGTGCCAGCAGCCCCAACAGGGGTCAGCCCCAGCATTTT,CASSPNRGQPQHF
TRBJ2-7,NA,TRBV11-2,NA,TGTGCCAGCAGCTTAGGGCCGGGGAGCTCCTACGAGCAGTACTTC,CASSLGPGSSYEQYF
TRBJ2-3,once,TRBV2,TRBD2,TGTGCCAGTAGACTAGCTTCAGATACGCAGTATTTT,CASRLASDTQYF
TRBJ2-2,NA,TRBV7-6,TRBD2,TGTGCCAGCAGTCTTGATCAGCGGGAAGCCGGGGAGCTGTTTTTT,CASSLDQREAGELFF
TRBJ2-7,NA,TRBV10-2,TRBD1,TGCGCCAGCAGAGCGGGACAGGGGGTTTACGAGCAGTACTTC,CASRAGQGVYEQYF
TRBJ2-1,NA,TRBV18,TRBD2,TGTGCCAGCTCACCAGTTACTAGCGGATACAATGAGCAGTTCTTC,CASSPVTSGYNEQFF
TRBJ2-1,NA,TRBV18,NA,TGTGCCAGCCAGGGTGGGAGGTACAATGAGCAGTTCTTC,CASQGGRYNEQFF
TRBJ2-2,NA,TRBV15,NA,TGTGCCACCAGCAGAGGGTCACGGGCAGATGAGACTAAGCTGTTTTTT,CATSRGSRADETKLFF
TRBJ2-7,NA,TRBV25-1,TRBD1,TGTGCCAGCAGCCTAGACAGGGGCAACGAGCAGTACTTC,CASSLDRGNEQYF
TRBJ2-1,NA,TRBV10-2,TRBD2,TGCGCCAGCAGTCGAAGCGGGAGAAGAAGCGGGCAGTTCTTC,CASSRSGRRSGQFF
TRBJ2-5,NA,TRBV7-6,TRBD2,TGTGCCAGCAGTTTAACCGCCTTCCCTGCGGGACTAGCGGGAGCAGAGACCCAGTACTTC,CASSLTAFPAGLAGAETQYF
TRBJ2-3,NA,TRBV5-1,NA,TGCGCCAGTGGGGCGGGGAACACAGATACGCAGTATTTT,CASGAGNTDTQYF
TRBJ1-1,NA,TRBV5-6,NA,TGTGCCAGCAGCTTGGCCGAGTGGTCTGAAGCTTTCTTT,CASSLAEWSEAFF
TRBJ1-1,once,TRBV12-5,NA,TGTGCTAGTGGTTTGGGACAGGAAGCTTTCTTT,CASGLGQEAFF
TRBJ1-1,NA,TRBV7-9,NA,TGTGCCAGCAGCCTGGGGCAGAATGAAGCTTTCTTT,CASSLGQNEAFF
TRBJ1-1,NA,TRBV6-5,NA,TGTGCCAGCAGTACTTTGAACACTGAAGCTTTCTTT,CASSTLNTEAFF
TRBJ1-1,NA,TRBV25-1,NA,TGTGCCAGCAGCCGGGGGGGAGGCACTGAAGCTTTCTTT,CASSRGGGTEAFF
TRBJ2-1,NA,TRBV7-2,NA,TGTGCCAGCAGCTTAAGGGTAGCGGCGAGCTCCTACAATGAGCAGTTCTTC,CASSLRVAASSYNEQFF
TRBJ2-7,NA,TRBV19,TRBD1,TGTGCCAGTAGCCCAGACAGGGACTACGAGCAGTACTTC,CASSPDRDYEQYF
TRBJ1-1,few,TRBV18,TRBD1,TGTGCCAGCTCAAGATCAGGGGGCTACACTGAAGCTTTCTTT,CASSRSGGYTEAFF
TRBJ2-1,NA,TRBV6-5,TRBD2,TGTGCCAGCAGTTACGGAGCGGGAGGGCGAAATGAGCAGTTCTTC,CASSYGAGGRNEQFF
TRBJ1-4,NA,TRBV27,NA,TGTGCCAGCAGTTTATCCGCCACATTGAGGAATGAAAAACTGTTTTTT,CASSLSATLRNEKLFF
TRBJ2-5,NA,TRBV7-6,NA,TGTGCCAGCAGCTTAGGTATCGGGGGTACATTCCTCCAAGAGACCCAGTACTTC,CASSLGIGGTFLQETQYF
TRBJ2-1,NA,TRBV30,TRBD2,TGTGCCTGGAGCGGTTTAGCGGGAGATGAGCAGTTCTTC,CAWSGLAGDEQFF
TRBJ1-1,NA,TRBV5-1,NA,TGCGCCAGCAATCGGGACACTGAAGCTTTCTTT,CASNRDTEAFF
TRBJ2-5,NA,TRBV11-3,NA,TGTGCCAGCAGCCCCCATTCAGGATCTGAAAATACCCAGTACTTC,CASSPHSGSENTQYF
TRBJ2-7,NA,TRBV30,NA,TGTGCCTGCGCCGGGTCCTACGAGCAGTACTTC,CACAGSYEQYF
TRBJ1-5,NA,TRBV30,TRBD1,TGTGCCTGGGGACAGGAGAGGTATCAGCCCCAGCATTTT,CAWGQERYQPQHF
TRBJ1-1,NA,TRBV10-1,NA,TGCGCCAGCAGTGGAGGACGGGGCGGAGGGACTGAAGCTTTCTTT,CASSGGRGGGTEAFF
TRBJ2-5,NA,TRBV6-6,NA,TGTGCCAGCAGTGCGGGGGAGACCCAGTACTTC,CASSAGETQYF
TRBJ2-4,NA,TRBV11-2,NA,TGTGCCAGCAGCGCTCCCGGGGTCGATCTCAAAAACATTCAGTACTTC,CASSAPGVDLKNIQYF
TRBJ2-1,NA,TRBV14,TRBD2,TGTGCCAGCAGCCCACGAAGACTAGCGGGAGGGTACAATGAGCAGTTCTTC,CASSPRRLAGGYNEQFF
TRBJ2-7,NA,TRBV5-1,TRBD2,TGCGCCAGCAGCCCGGCGGGAAATTCGGGAGGCTACGAGCAGTACTTC,CASSPAGNSGGYEQYF
TRBJ1-4,NA,TRBV4-1,NA,TGCGCCAGCAGCCAAGTATGGGACACTGCAACTAATGAAAAACTGTTTTTT,CASSQVWDTATNEKLFF